This T cell receptor (beta chain) was identified during a study of control samples from healthy donors and cancer patients. Only in-frame clones appear in the TCRdb table, and some are missing; sequencing was by immunoSEQ multiplex PCR. This sample has roughly 76,000 clones; over 90% occur once, and the top ten carry around 4.5%. V gave up 3 bases and J gave up 6 bases; unmatched junction bases: 4. CDR1 is SNHLY, CDR2 FYNNEI, per germline. The CDR3 totals 13 residues. The sample was blood. The rearrangement joins TRBV2 to TRBJ1-2; the match to TRBD1 covers 7 bases. This receptor was identified in a young woman in good health. The CDR3 nucleotides read TGTGCCAGCAGTGAGAGGGGGCCGGATGGCTACACCTTC. Its translation is CASSERGPDGYTF.